This entry features one T cell receptor (beta chain) sequence. What it binds is not known. The data stem from a study of T cells after posttransplantation cyclophosphamide. General study points: Donor CD8+ memory clones often dominated recipient blood repertoires at later times. TRB overlap between skin or GI tissue T cells and blood was limited. Recipient CMV seropositivity and CMV reactivation strongly tracked TRB clonality.

TCRdb's copy holds only in-frame clones and misses some; the assay was immunoSEQ multiplex PCR. The sample yields approximately 30,000 clones, around nine tenths seen once. The CDR3 is 14 amino acids. Germline V lookup: CDR1 SGHRS, CDR2 YFSETQ. Trimming cost V 8 bases and J 2 bases, with 17 bases left between them. The specimen sequenced was PBMCs. The sequence derives from a woman in her thirties or forties with a blood cancer, CMV-positive, and with a related stem cell donor. V usage is TRBV5-1 and J usage is TRBJ2-7; a possible D gene is TRBD1 (6 bases). DNA for the CDR3: TGCGCCAGTAAGCTGGACAGTCGTGCCTACGAGCAGTACTTC. It is translated as CASKLDSRAYEQYF.